Each of the 18 T cell receptor beta chains below was sequenced from the same sample in a study of OX40 agonist ivuxolimab in advanced cancers. Some clones are missing from TCRdb's copy, which holds only in-frame ones; the method was immunoSEQ multiplex PCR. This table holds some 130,000 clones, over 75% found once. Sequences were derived from CD4+ or CD8+ T cells sorted from blood, sampled in a trial of the OX40 agonist ivuxolimab. These receptors were obtained from an adult with an advanced solid tumor such as melanoma, head and neck, liver or kidney cancer.

The chain uses TRBV30 and TRBJ2-1, with 14 positions matching TRBD2. CDR3 size: 16 residues. Germline V gives CDR1 GTSNPN, CDR2 SVGIG (reference sequence). Losses at the gene ends were 2 bases for V and 7 bases for J; bases not matched to a gene: 7. The CDR3 region is CAWSLWTSGRTNEQFF. For the CDR3, the DNA is TGTGCCTGGAGTCTTTGGACTAGCGGGAGGACGAATGAGCAGTTCTTC.

This clone was counted a single time. This chain links TRBV5-6 with TRBJ1-2, with D tentatively TRBD1 (6 bases). The V end was cut by 7 bases, the J end by 11 bases, with 15 bases between. Germline V gene data show CDR1 as SGHDT and CDR2 as YYEEEE. The CDR3 has 11 amino acids. The CDR3 region is CASGTTGGYTF. The CDR3 DNA sequence: TGTGCCAGCGGGACGACAGGTGGTTACACCTTC.

This clone was counted once. The genes are TRBV5-4 and TRBJ2-3; TRBD1 matches at 7 bases. The CDR3 contains 15 residues. Unmatched junction bases numbered 2, after V lost 0 bases and J lost 1 base. The V gene's germline CDR1 is SGHNT and CDR2 YYREEE (reference sequence). The CDR3 loop reads CASSLGGTGTDTQYF. The CDR3 bases are TGTGCCAGCAGCTTGGGAGGGACAGGCACAGATACGCAGTATTTT.

The J gene is TRBJ2-6, the V gene TRBV4-2; D is possibly TRBD2 (6 bases). The germline gives CDR1 LGHNA, CDR2 YNFKEQ. Deletions cut 0 bases from V and 2 bases from J, with 8 bases between. This CDR3 comprises 16 residues. The CDR3 bases are TGTGCCAGCAGCCAAGATACGGGAGCTGGGGCCAACGTCCTGACTTTC. It translates to CASSQDTGAGANVLTF.

The V call is TRBV11-2, the J call TRBJ1-2; unclear D gene. CDR1 is SGHAT and CDR2 is FQNNGV in the germline V gene. V shed 0 bases and J shed 3 bases, with 11 bases lying between them. This CDR3 is 15 amino acids long. The CDR3 nucleotides read TGTGCCAGCAGCTTAGATTGGACCCTGGACTATGGCTACACCTTC. Amino acid sequence: CASSLDWTLDYGYTF.

The V call is TRBV4-1, the J call TRBJ2-1; maybe TRBD2 (6 bases). The V end was cut by 2 bases, the J end by 1 base, with 15 bases between. CDR1 MGHRA and CDR2 YSYEKL come from the germline V gene. The CDR3 sequence is 17 residues long. This CDR3 is CASSQPPGSRSYNEQFF. The CDR3 coding sequence is TGCGCCAGCAGCCAACCCCCCGGGAGCCGGTCCTACAATGAGCAGTTCTTC.

V and J are TRBV5-1 and TRBJ1-1, with a tentative D call TRBD1 (5 bases). The CDR3 totals 15 residues. Trimming left V 3 bases short and J 0 bases short, with 12 bases between. Looked up from germline, CDR1 is SGHRS and CDR2 is YFSETQ. CDR3 coding DNA: TGCGCCAGCAGCTGGGGACCAGCCTTGAACACTGAAGCTTTCTTT. It is translated as CASSWGPALNTEAFF.

The count of this clone is one. This chain connects TRBV5-1 to TRBJ2-2; TRBD1 agrees at 8 bases. After removal of 0 bases from V and 3 bases from J, the junction contained 1 base not matched to a gene. CDR3 length equals 15 residues. Germline assignment: CDR1 SGHRS and CDR2 YFSETQ. The DNA of the CDR3 is TGCGCCAGCAGCTTGGCGACAGGGGACACCGGGGAGCTGTTTTTT. Amino acids: CASSLATGDTGELFF.

The chain has TRBV25-1 and TRBJ1-2, with 8 nucleotides matching TRBD1. V was pared by 2 bases and J by 6 bases, with 2 bases of the junction left unmatched. CDR3 size: 13 residues. Germline V lookup: CDR1 MGHDK, CDR2 SYGVNS. CDR3 coding DNA: TGTGCCAGCAGTGAACGGACAGGGAATGGCTACACCTTC. Encoded protein: CASSERTGNGYTF.

The rearrangement joins TRBV2 to TRBJ2-3; 9 nucleotides agree with TRBD2. The ends lost 3 bases at V and 0 bases at J; junction bases unmatched: 7. This CDR3 is built from 17 residues. Looked up from germline, CDR1 is SNHLY and CDR2 is FYNNEI. CDR3 region: CASSDPASGTSTDTQYF. The CDR3 DNA reads as TGTGCCAGCAGTGACCCAGCTAGCGGGACGAGCACAGATACGCAGTATTTT.

As for this clone: At one end the junction does not follow the germline gene, possibly because of a read error. V usage is TRBV5-6 and J usage is TRBJ1-2, with D perhaps matching TRBD1 (6 bases). This CDR3 contains 12 residues. The germline CDR1 and CDR2 sequences are SGHDT and YYEEEE. This CDR3 is CASSLDSYGYTF. The CDR3 DNA reads as TGTGCCAGCAGTTTGGACAGCTATGGCTACACCTTC. The full variable domain, with the rest looked up from reference TRBV5-6 and TRBJ1-2, is DAGVTQSPTHLIKTRGQQVTLRCSPKSGHDTVSWYQQALGQGPQFIFQYYEEEERQRGNFPDRFSGHQFPNYSSELNVNALLLGDSALYLCASSLDSYGYTFGSGTRLTVV.

This chain connects TRBV29-1 to TRBJ1-4; a possible D gene is TRBD1 (6 bases). Trimming took off 7 bases at V and 2 bases at J, with 14 bases between the two ends. This CDR3 is 14 amino acids long. Germline V gene sequence: CDR1 SQVTM, CDR2 ANQGSEA. CDR3 in amino acids: CSALGGLTNEKLFF. The CDR3 coding sequence is TGCAGCGCCCTGGGGGGCCTTACTAATGAAAAACTGTTTTTT. Full variable domain (remainder filled in from reference TRBV29-1 and TRBJ1-4): SAVISQKPSRDICQRGTSLTIQCQVDSQVTMMFWYRQQPGQSLTLIATANQGSEATYESGFVIDKFPISRPNLTFSTLTVSNMSPEDSSIYLCSALGGLTNEKLFFGSGTQLSVL.

The genes are TRBV28 and TRBJ1-5; 11 bases agree with TRBD1. The germline V gene encodes CDR1 MDHEN and CDR2 SYDVKM. V lost 6 bases and J lost 6; bases outside the gene matches: 7. This CDR3 region has 15 residues. The CDR3 nucleotides are TGTGCCAGCAGGGTCCCGGGACAGGGGGGTCAGCCCCAGCATTTT. It codes for CASRVPGQGGQPQHF.

V and J are TRBV7-9 and TRBJ2-7, with a possible D match to TRBD1 (6 bases). The CDR3 contains 15 residues. Trimming left V 5 bases short and J 0 bases short, with 14 bases between. Germline CDR1 and CDR2: SEHNR and FQNEAQ (reference sequence). The CDR3 nucleotides read TGTGCCAGCAGCCACCCCCGGGACATCTCCTACGAGCAGTACTTC. Its translation: CASSHPRDISYEQYF.

This rearrangement joins TRBV28 to TRBJ2-7; D is possibly TRBD2 (6 bases). Between the trimmed V and J ends, which lost 11 bases and 1 base, there was a span of 12 bases. Germline CDR1 MDHEN, CDR2 SYDVKM. The CDR3 consists of 12 residues. CDR3 nucleotides: TGTGCCGGCGGGACGGGGTCCTACGAGCAGTACTTC. This encodes CAGGTGSYEQYF.

The chain recombines TRBV4-2 with TRBJ2-2; 10 nucleotides match TRBD1. After removal of 4 bases from V and 9 bases from J, the junction contained 8 bases not matched to a gene. The CDR3 loop spans 15 amino acids. Per the germline V gene, CDR1 is LGHNA and CDR2 is YNFKEQ. The CDR3 protein is CASSRGTGVGRELFF. CDR3 DNA: TGTGCCAGCAGCCGAGGGACAGGGGTCGGCAGGGAGCTGTTTTTT.

The genes are TRBV7-2 and TRBJ1-5; D remains unclear. Deletions cut 1 base from V and 6 bases from J, with 10 bases between. Germline lookup yields CDR1 SGHTA and CDR2 FQGNSA. There are 14 residues in the CDR3. CDR3 region: CASSLVTESQPQHF. The CDR3 coding sequence is TGTGCCAGCAGCTTAGTGACCGAGAGTCAGCCCCAGCATTTT.

The chain joins TRBV27 to TRBJ2-7, with 7 nucleotides matching TRBD1. CDR3 length equals 12 residues. Germline loops: CDR1 MNHEY, CDR2 SMNVEV (reference sequence). V shed 5 bases and J 6 bases; nucleotides not matched to a gene: 4. CDR3 sequence: CASSTGEREQYF. The CDR3 DNA is TGTGCCAGCAGTACAGGGGAGCGCGAGCAGTACTTC.